Below, 13 T cell receptor beta chains from the same sample are listed, as sequenced in a study of regulatory T cells in long-lasting Graves disease. Combining iRepertoire HTBI primers with Arm-PCR of CDR3 regions, the authors built TCR beta libraries. TCRdb passed the multiplex PCR reads through MiXCR, listing each CDR3 protein once. The table records some 370,000 distinct CDR3 sequences, under 25% of them present only once. As to time point: persistent/refractory GD, antithyroid drugs over 5 years with positive TRAb. PBMC-extracted RNA yielded the TCR library. Sequenced here: peripheral blood mononuclear cells (PBMCs), sampled when the disease was refractory, from a patient treated with antithyroid drugs. The receptors were gathered from a female donor with Graves disease.

The chain couples TRBV5-6 to TRBJ2-1; TRBD1 aligns across 11 bases. Per the germline V gene, CDR1 is SGHDT and CDR2 is YYEEEE. The V gene end was trimmed by 1 base and the J gene end by 10 bases; junction bases not matched to a gene: 13. The length of the CDR3 is 17 residues. Written as DNA, the CDR3 is TGTGCCAGCAGCTTGTTAGGACCGGGACAGGGGGGTTACGAGCAGTTCTTC. As protein: CASSLLGPGQGGYEQFF. Full variable domain (outside the CDR3, taken from reference TRBV5-6 and TRBJ2-1): DAGVTQSPTHLIKTRGQQVTLRCSPKSGHDTVSWYQQALGQGPQFIFQYYEEEERQRGNFPDRFSGHQFPNYSSELNVNALLLGDSALYLCASSLLGPGQGGYEQFFGPGTRLTVL.

The chain couples TRBV25-1 to TRBJ2-2; 7 bases map to TRBD1. The CDR3 contains 16 residues. V shed 6 bases and J 1 base; nucleotides not matched to a gene: 8. CDR1 and CDR2 (germline): MGHDK, SYGVNS. The CDR3 is CASREMTGKNTGELFF. The DNA for the CDR3 is TGTGCCAGCAGAGAGATGACAGGGAAGAACACCGGGGAGCTGTTTTTT.

This clonotype was found many times. The chain's CDR3 is CASSEAHYNSPLHF. The CDR3 bases are TGTGCCAGCAGTGAGGCTCACTATAATTCACCCCTCCACTTT. The J gene is TRBJ1-6, the V gene TRBV2; no clear D gene. The CDR3 sequence is 14 residues long. V was cut by 3 bases and J by 3 bases, with 6 bases left in between. Germline loops: CDR1 SNHLY, CDR2 FYNNEI.

This clonotype turned up a few times. This sequence joins TRBV6-1 and TRBJ2-5, with 8 bases matching TRBD1. J lost 4 bases, V lost 7 bases, and 8 bases had no gene match. CDR3 length equals 14 residues. Germline V CDR1 and CDR2: MNHNS, SASEGT. CDR3 coding DNA: TGTGCCAGCACCACCCCAGGACAGGGAGAGACCCAGTACTTC. It encodes CASTTPGQGETQYF.

The V and J genes are TRBV29-1 and TRBJ2-7, with 14 bases identical to TRBD2. The germline V gene encodes CDR1 SQVTM and CDR2 ANQGSEA. V lost 6 bases and J lost 5; bases outside the gene matches: 3. This CDR3 spans 13 amino acids. The CDR3 bases are TGCAGCGTGGCGGGACTAGCGGGAGACGAGCAGTACTTC. This gives the protein CSVAGLAGDEQYF.

The chain combines TRBV30 with TRBJ1-1, with D perhaps matching TRBD1 (6 bases). Germline CDR1 is GTSNPN and CDR2 is SVGIG (reference sequence). CDR3 length: 12 residues. The V gene lost 7 bases and the J gene lost 6 bases, with 15 bases spanning the gap. The CDR3 DNA reads TGTGCCTCGAAACAGGGAACGGCTGAAGCTTTCTTT. Amino acid sequence: CASKQGTAEAFF. The entire variable domain, with the rest obtained from reference TRBV30 and TRBJ1-1, is as follows: SQTIHQWPATLVQPVGSPLSLECTVEGTSNPNLYWYRQAAGRGLQLLFYSVGIGQISSEVPQNLSASRPQDRQFILSSKKLLLSDSGFYLCASKQGTAEAFFGQGTRLTVV.

Here the CDR3 DNA reads TGCGCCAGCACCCGAAAGAGCGGGATTGGCACCGGGGAGCTGTTTTTT. Residues: CASTRKSGIGTGELFF. The chain recombines TRBV5-1 with TRBJ2-2, with 7 nucleotides matching TRBD2. This CDR3 comprises 16 residues. The V gene end was trimmed by 6 bases and the J gene end by 4 bases; junction bases not matched to a gene: 12. Germline values: CDR1 SGHRS, CDR2 YFSETQ.

This clonotype was recorded a few times. CDR3 in amino acids: CSASDPGRRQETQYF. CDR3 DNA: TGCAGTGCATCGGACCCGGGACGTCGCCAAGAGACCCAGTACTTC. The V gene is TRBV20-1, the J gene TRBJ2-5; D possibly matches TRBD1 or TRBD2 (5 bases each). The germline V gene has CDR1 DFQATT and CDR2 SNEGSKA (reference sequence). The CDR3 runs to 15 residues. The V end lost 6 bases, the J end lost 1 base, and 18 bases lay between the germline ends.

On this clonotype itself: A much larger clone lies one base from this, so it may be a read error. The V gene is TRBV20-1, the J gene TRBJ2-5; the match to TRBD2 covers 10 bases. The CDR3 length is 14 residues. Germline loops: CDR1 DFQATT, CDR2 SNEGSKA (reference sequence). V was clipped by 3 bases and J by 7 bases; unmatched bases: 8. CDR3 DNA: TGCAGTGCTAGGGCATCTAGCGGGAGAGCGACCCAGTACTTC. Protein product: CSARASSGRATQYF.

This clonotype turned up a few times. This chain uses TRBV7-2 with TRBJ2-2, with TRBD1 matching 7 bases. The V segment lost 1 base and the J segment 7 bases; nucleotides outside the gene matches: 9. Germline V gene data show CDR1 as SGHTA and CDR2 as FQGNSA. The CDR3 runs 16 residues. DNA of the CDR3: TGTGCCAGCAGCTTAGATAGACAGGGAGAGGACGGGGAGCTGTTTTTT. This encodes CASSLDRQGEDGELFF. Variable domain in full (rest from reference TRBV7-2 and TRBJ2-2): GAGVSQSPSNKVTEKGKDVELRCDPISGHTALYWYRQSLGQGLEFLIYFQGNSAPDKSGLPSDRFSAERTGGSVSTLTIQRTQQEDSAVYLCASSLDRQGEDGELFFGEGSRLTVL.

The genes are TRBV12-3 or TRBV12-4 and TRBJ2-7; 8 positions agree with TRBD1. The CDR3 consists of 15 residues. V shed 3 bases and J 4 bases; nucleotides not matched to a gene: 8. Here the CDR3 reads CASSFLSRGRYEQYF. CDR3 coding DNA: TGTGCCAGCAGTTTCCTCTCCAGGGGGCGGTACGAGCAGTACTTC.

The chain couples TRBV19 to TRBJ2-2; D remains unclear. Trimming left V 2 bases short and J 5 bases short, with 3 bases between. Germline V gene sequence: CDR1 LNHDA, CDR2 SQIVND (reference sequence). CDR3 length: 12 amino acids. As DNA, the CDR3 is TGTGCCAGTAGTATAAGGACCGGGGAGCTGTTTTTT. This encodes CASSIRTGELFF.

V and J are TRBV19 and TRBJ2-2; TRBD2 matches at 10 bases. V lost 7 bases, J lost 6 bases, and 5 bases stayed unmatched. Germline V lookup: CDR1 LNHDA, CDR2 SQIVND (reference sequence). The CDR3 is 14 residues long. The CDR3 DNA sequence: TGTGCCAGTACTCTAGCGGGAGTATCCGGGGAGCTGTTTTTT. Protein sequence: CASTLAGVSGELFF.